This is a list of T cell receptor beta chains from one sample in a study of T cells in localized non-small cell lung cancer. Method: immunoSEQ multiplex PCR; TCRdb's copy keeps in-frame clones and lacks some. The sample lists fewer than 3,500 clones, less than 35% occurring once. The material was lung tumor tissue, obtained before any cancer treatment. The receptors originated from a man aged 18 to 49 with stage I lung adenocarcinoma. The CDR3 runs from the conserved cysteine through the conserved F or W. A D gene is named only where the DNA matches it firmly. A clone size is listed for some rows: how often the clone was seen (once, few, many), or a class if it is expanded.

J | size | V | D | length | CDR3 | DNA
TRBJ1-5 | NA | TRBV19 | NA | 16 | CASSILTPGANQPQHF | TGTGCCAGTAGTATCCTTACCCCAGGGGCGAATCAGCCCCAGCATTTT
TRBJ1-1 | medium-sized | TRBV6-8 | TRBD1 | 14 | CASSTGAGSTEAFF | TGTGCCAGCAGTACAGGGGCCGGGAGCACTGAAGCTTTCTTT
TRBJ1-3 | NA | TRBV15 | NA | 15 | CATSRDRASGNTIYF | TGTGCCACCAGCAGAGACAGGGCGTCGGGAAACACCATATATTTT
TRBJ2-5 | NA | TRBV29-1 | TRBD2 | 13 | CSVEKASGATQYF | TGCAGCGTTGAGAAGGCTAGCGGGGCGACCCAGTACTTC
TRBJ2-3 | NA | TRBV6-8 | TRBD1 | 14 | CASSLGQATDTQYF | TGTGCCAGCTCCTTGGGACAGGCCACAGATACGCAGTATTTT
TRBJ1-2 | few | TRBV6-8 | NA | 13 | CASGRGALRGYTF | TGTGCCAGCGGAAGGGGGGCCCTACGGGGCTACACCTTC
TRBJ2-2 | few | TRBV11-3 | NA | 15 | CASSLNFGNTGELFF | TGTGCCAGCAGCTTGAACTTCGGGAACACCGGGGAGCTGTTTTTT
TRBJ1-1 | few | TRBV6-7 | NA | 11 | CASSPGQEAFF | TGTGCCAGCAGCCCGGGACAAGAAGCTTTCTTT
TRBJ1-5 | NA | TRBV19 | NA | 14 | CASKSGTFNQPQHF | TGTGCCAGTAAGTCGGGGACTTTCAATCAGCCCCAGCATTTT
TRBJ2-2 | few | TRBV10-3 | TRBD1 | 15 | CAISEDRANTGELFF | TGTGCCATCAGTGAGGACAGGGCGAACACCGGGGAGCTGTTTTTT
TRBJ2-7 | NA | TRBV19 | TRBD1 | 16 | CASSSRDRNSPYEQYF | TGTGCCAGTAGTTCACGGGACAGGAATTCGCCTTACGAGCAGTACTTC
TRBJ2-1 | NA | TRBV18 | NA | 14 | CASSPGSQGVQPFF | TGTGCCAGCTCACCCGGAAGCCAGGGAGTTCAGCCGTTCTTC
TRBJ2-3 | medium-sized | TRBV9 | TRBD2 | 15 | CASSGLAGDTDTQYF | TGTGCCAGCAGTGGGCTAGCGGGGGACACAGATACGCAGTATTTT
TRBJ1-2 | NA | TRBV25-1 | NA | 13 | CASSAGGSGLPMF | TGTGCCAGCAGTGCCGGAGGGTCGGGATTACCAATGTTC
TRBJ2-1 | NA | TRBV19 | NA | 13 | CASSTTSSDEQFF | TGTGCCAGTAGTACAACTAGCAGCGATGAGCAGTTCTTC
TRBJ2-5 | NA | TRBV30 | NA | 13 | CAWSVRVQETQYF | TGTGCCTGGAGTGTACGGGTACAAGAGACCCAGTACTTC
TRBJ2-1 | NA | TRBV11-3 | TRBD1 | 16 | CASTRSGQGSYNEQFF | TGTGCCAGCACCAGATCGGGACAGGGGTCCTACAATGAGCAGTTCTTC
TRBJ1-5 | NA | TRBV1 | NA | 15 | CASSPLTGSNQPQHF | TGCGCCAGCAGCCCGCTAACAGGGAGCAATCAGCCCCAGCATTTT
TRBJ1-6 | NA | TRBV11-3 | NA | 14 | CASSSGSGSSPLHF | TGTGCCAGCAGCTCGGGAAGTGGGTCTTCACCCCTCCACTTT
TRBJ2-1 | few | TRBV11-3 | NA | 14 | CASSPRGNFYEQFF | TGTGCCAGCAGTCCCCGGGGAAATTTTTATGAGCAGTTCTTC
TRBJ1-1 | medium-sized | TRBV9 | TRBD1 | 16 | CASSFRDRGRGTEAFF | TGTGCCAGCAGCTTTAGGGACAGGGGTCGGGGCACTGAAGCTTTCTTT
TRBJ2-3 | few | TRBV2 | TRBD2 | 13 | CASPGGSTDTQYF | TGTGCCAGCCCCGGGGGGAGCACAGATACGCAGTATTTT
TRBJ2-1 | NA | TRBV19 | TRBD2 | 12 | CAISRGGNEQFF | TGTGCCATCTCCCGGGGGGGGAATGAGCAGTTCTTC
TRBJ1-5 | NA | TRBV28 | TRBD1 | 15 | CASSFSRGRSQPQHF | TGTGCCAGCAGTTTTAGCAGGGGGCGCTCTCAGCCCCAGCATTTT
TRBJ2-7 | few | TRBV19 | NA | 12 | CASSRQANEQYF | TGTGCCAGTAGTAGGCAGGCAAACGAGCAGTACTTC
TRBJ1-4 | NA | TRBV6-8 | NA | 12 | CASSSVYEKLFF | TGTGCCAGCAGTTCAGTGTACGAAAAACTGTTTTTT
TRBJ2-2 | few | TRBV11-3 | NA | 14 | CASSPGLHTGELFF | TGTGCCAGCAGCCCCGGACTGCACACCGGGGAGCTGTTTTTT
TRBJ2-1 | NA | TRBV12-5 | NA | 12 | CASGPDYNEQFF | TGTGCTAGTGGTCCGGACTACAATGAGCAGTTCTTC
TRBJ2-1 | NA | TRBV2 | NA | 15 | CASGPDSGAYNEQFF | TGTGCCAGCGGGCCGGACAGTGGGGCCTACAATGAGCAGTTCTTC
TRBJ2-2 | NA | TRBV6-8 | NA | 14 | CASSYEVNTGELFF | TGTGCCAGCAGTTACGAGGTGAACACCGGGGAGCTGTTTTTT
TRBJ2-5 | NA | TRBV7-6 | TRBD2 | 18 | CASSPGLASGGAWETQYF | TGTGCCAGCAGCCCCGGGTTGGCTAGCGGGGGGGCATGGGAGACCCAGTACTTC
TRBJ2-2 | few | TRBV11-1 | NA | 15 | CASTPRSRNTGELFF | TGTGCCAGCACCCCCCGGTCCCGTAACACCGGGGAGCTGTTTTTT
TRBJ1-5 | few | TRBV6-8 | TRBD1 | 14 | CASSPTGGNQPQHF | TGTGCCAGCAGTCCCACAGGGGGCAATCAGCCCCAGCATTTT
TRBJ2-7 | NA | TRBV10-3 | NA | 17 | CAISELGRSGEAYEQYF | TGTGCCATCAGTGAGTTGGGGAGGTCAGGGGAGGCCTACGAGCAGTACTTC
TRBJ2-1 | NA | TRBV6-8 | NA | 15 | CASWGTDLRYNEQFF | TGTGCCAGTTGGGGCACGGACTTAAGGTACAATGAGCAGTTCTTC
TRBJ1-1 | NA | TRBV16 | NA | 10 | CASRSFRAFF | TGTGCCAGCAGGTCCTTTAGAGCTTTCTTT
TRBJ1-5 | NA | TRBV6-8 | TRBD1 | 15 | CASRQPGQGNQPQHF | TGTGCCAGCAGGCAACCGGGACAGGGGAATCAGCCCCAGCATTTT
TRBJ2-5 | NA | TRBV9 | NA | 13 | CASSQLGGETQYF | TGTGCCAGCAGCCAGCTAGGAGGGGAGACCCAGTACTTC
TRBJ2-1 | NA | TRBV28 | TRBD2 | 15 | CASSLWLAGDNEQFF | TGTGCCAGCAGTTTATGGCTAGCGGGGGACAATGAGCAGTTCTTC
TRBJ2-5 | NA | TRBV19 | TRBD1 | 14 | CASSMGQGMETQYF | TGTGCCAGTAGTATGGGACAGGGTATGGAGACCCAGTACTTC
TRBJ1-2 | NA | TRBV19 | TRBD1 | 14 | CASSIQGVNYGYTF | TGTGCCAGTAGTATACAGGGGGTTAACTATGGCTACACCTTC
TRBJ1-2 | large | TRBV6-8 | TRBD1 | 17 | CASSSYRDRVPNYGYTF | TGTGCCAGCAGTAGCTACCGGGACAGAGTCCCCAACTATGGCTACACCTTC
TRBJ1-2 | few | TRBV11-3 | NA | 14 | CASSGYNFYYGYTF | TGTGCCAGCAGCGGATACAATTTTTACTATGGCTACACCTTC
TRBJ1-2 | few | TRBV28 | NA | 13 | CASSRPPNYGYTF | TGTGCCAGCTCAAGACCACCTAACTATGGCTACACCTTC
TRBJ1-3 | few | TRBV7-1 | NA | 13 | CASSLSPSNTIYF | TGTGCCAGCAGCTTAAGCCCATCGAACACCATATATTTT